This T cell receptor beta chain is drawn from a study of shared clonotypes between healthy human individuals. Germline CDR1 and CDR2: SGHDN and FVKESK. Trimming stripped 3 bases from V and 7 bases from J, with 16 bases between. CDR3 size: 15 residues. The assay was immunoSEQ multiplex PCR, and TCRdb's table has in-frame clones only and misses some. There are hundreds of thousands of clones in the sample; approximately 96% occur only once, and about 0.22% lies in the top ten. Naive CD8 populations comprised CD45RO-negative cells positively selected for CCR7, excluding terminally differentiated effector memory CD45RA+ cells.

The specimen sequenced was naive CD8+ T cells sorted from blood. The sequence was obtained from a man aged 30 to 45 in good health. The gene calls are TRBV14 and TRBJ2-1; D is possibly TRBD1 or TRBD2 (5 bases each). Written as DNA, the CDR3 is TGTGCCAGCAGCCACGAGGGGAACGGCCTAAATGAGCAGTTCTTC. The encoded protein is CASSHEGNGLNEQFF. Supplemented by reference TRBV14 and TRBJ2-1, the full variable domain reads EAGVTQFPSHSVIEKGQTVTLRCDPISGHDNLYWYRRVMGKEIKFLLHFVKESKQDESGMPNNRFLAERTGGTYSTLKVQPAELEDSGVYFCASSHEGNGLNEQFFGPGTRLTVL.